Presented here are 19 T cell receptor beta chains from one specimen sequenced in a study of CD8+CD57+ T cells in acquired aplastic anemia. Patients chosen for sequencing had CD8+CD57+ cells that had expanded, as shown by flow cytometry. Genomic DNA, serving as template, underwent TCR beta VDJ and CDR3 profiling. Each CDR3 protein gets one entry after TCRdb re-called the reads with MiXCR. The table shows 400,000 to 600,000 distinct CDR3 sequences, with about a third occurring only once. The specimen sequenced was sorted CD4+, CD8+, or CD8+CD57+ T cells (not recorded which) from PBMCs. Receptors were obtained from a human donor with aplastic anemia.

The chain carries TRBV15 and TRBJ1-1; tentatively, D is TRBD1 (5 bases). Trimming took off 4 bases at V and 0 bases at J, with 12 bases between the two ends. The CDR3 spans 15 residues. Germline CDR1 is LNHNV and CDR2 is YYDKDF (reference sequence). CDR3 nucleotide sequence: TGTGCCACCAGCAAAGACAGTTTTATGAACACTGAAGCTTTCTTT. Protein sequence: CATSKDSFMNTEAFF.

This clonotype was seen repeatedly, ten times or more. The chain combines TRBV19 with TRBJ1-5; D is undetermined. Trimming left V 3 bases short and J 7 bases short, with 13 bases between. The CDR3 consists of 14 residues. CDR1 and CDR2 (germline): LNHDA, SQIVND (reference sequence). The CDR3 reads CASSILAREQPQHF. The CDR3 nucleotides are TGTGCCAGTAGTATCTTAGCCCGAGAACAGCCCCAGCATTTT.

Only a few counts were recorded for this clonotype. The DNA is left out, because the CDR3 cannot be placed on it with certainty; the CDR3 is given as TCRdb lists it. The chain has TRBV7-2 and TRBJ1-5. CDR1 is SGHTA, CDR2 FQGNSA, per germline. The CDR3 length equals 11 residues, ends included. CDR3 loop: CATYSCQPQHF.

This clonotype was counted many times. The rearrangement uses TRBV13 and TRBJ2-7; D unclear. The CDR3 is 13 residues long. The germline gives CDR1 PRHDT, CDR2 FYEKMQ (reference sequence). The ends were cut back, 5 bases at V and 1 base at J, with 9 bases in the middle. The CDR3 protein is CASSLLNSYEQYF. The CDR3 nucleotides are TGTGCCAGCAGCCTGCTCAATTCCTACGAGCAGTACTTC.

The chain recombines TRBV29-1 with TRBJ2-5, with D possibly matching TRBD1 (5 bases). The CDR3 is 13 residues long. CDR1 SQVTM and CDR2 ANQGSEA come from the germline V gene. Trimming shortened V by 8 bases and J by 2 bases, and 15 bases separated the two germline ends. CDR3 loop: CSSGLTAQETQYF. The CDR3 region has the DNA TGCAGCTCCGGGTTGACAGCACAAGAGACCCAGTACTTC.

This clonotype was counted between two and nine times. Possible read error: a much larger clone is one base away. The V gene is TRBV19, the J gene TRBJ1-1; TRBD1 aligns across 8 bases. J was trimmed by 4 bases and V by 6 bases; bases with no gene match: 7. CDR3 size: 14 residues. In germline, CDR1 is LNHDA, CDR2 SQIVND (reference sequence). In DNA form, the CDR3 reads TGTGCCAGTAGCGAAGGACAGGGCACCACTGAAGCTTTCTTT. Its protein product is CASSEGQGTTEAFF.

Many counts were recorded for this clonotype. The CDR3 DNA reads as TGCAGTGCTAGTCGACGTAGCGGGAGCTACGAGCAGTACTTC. Its translation: CSASRRSGSYEQYF. The V and J genes are TRBV20-1 and TRBJ2-7; TRBD2 matches at 9 bases. CDR3 length: 14 residues. V gave up 3 bases and J gave up 3 bases; unmatched junction bases: 6. Germline CDR1 DFQATT, CDR2 SNEGSKA (reference sequence).

A few counts support this clonotype. The chain joins TRBV7-6 to TRBJ2-7; 8 bases are shared with TRBD2. The CDR3 extends over 14 amino acids. Looked up from germline, CDR1 is SGHVS and CDR2 is FNYEAQ. The V gene end was trimmed by 5 bases and the J gene end by 2 bases; junction bases not matched to a gene: 5. The CDR3 region has the DNA TGTGCCAGCAGCCCGCGGGGGGCCACCTACGAGCAGTACTTC. Translated: CASSPRGATYEQYF.

This clonotype has a single count. This clone may be a read error of a much larger clone one base away. In DNA form, the CDR3 reads TGTGCCAGCAGCCCAGGGTCTGGGGAGAACGAGCAGTGCTTC. Amino acids: CASSPGSGENEQCF. This chain links TRBV9 with TRBJ2-7, with D possibly being TRBD1 or TRBD2 (5 bases each). Germline values: CDR1 SGDLS, CDR2 YYNGEE. This CDR3 region has 14 residues. Variable domain in full (rest from reference TRBV9 and TRBJ2-7): DSGVTQTPKHLITATGQRVTLRCSPRSGDLSVYWYQQSLDQGLQFLIQYYNGEERAKGNILERFSAQQFPDLHSELNLSSLELGDSALYFCASSPGSGENEQCFGPGTRLTVT.

This clonotype has a count of ten or more. The rearrangement links TRBV24-1 to TRBJ2-5; D may be TRBD2 (6 bases). The CDR3 is 13 amino acids. In germline, CDR1 is KGHDR, CDR2 SFDVKD. Trimming shortened V by 5 bases and J by 4 bases, and 10 bases separated the two germline ends. In DNA, the CDR3 is TGTGCCACCAGTGTCGGGGGTCGAGAGACCCAGTACTTC. Protein: CATSVGGRETQYF.

This clonotype was seen many times. The chain carries TRBV9 and TRBJ2-7; 7 bases line up with TRBD1. V lost 2 bases to trimming and J lost 2 bases; unmatched junction nucleotides: 1. The length of the CDR3 is 13 residues. CDR1 is SGDLS and CDR2 is YYNGEE in the germline V gene. The CDR3: CASSVGTAYEQYF. The CDR3 bases are TGTGCCAGCAGCGTCGGGACAGCCTACGAGCAGTACTTC.

This chain connects TRBV12-3 or TRBV12-4 to TRBJ1-5; D is ambiguous. The CDR3 consists of 14 residues. V was shortened by 5 bases and J by 4 bases, with 12 bases between the two germline ends. This CDR3 is CASSPLLGNQPQHF. CDR3 nucleotides: TGTGCCAGCAGTCCCCTACTCGGGAATCAGCCCCAGCATTTT.

The table lists this clonotype with many counts. The chain combines TRBV19 with TRBJ1-5, with D possibly being TRBD1 (5 bases). Trimming removed 5 bases at V and 4 bases at J, with 15 bases between. Germline V gene lookup returns CDR1 LNHDA and CDR2 SQIVND (reference sequence). There are 15 residues in the CDR3. This CDR3 is CASSRAGVVNQPQHF. Here the CDR3 DNA reads TGTGCCAGTAGTCGGGCGGGGGTTGTAAATCAGCCCCAGCATTTT.

This clonotype has a count of ten or more. This chain uses TRBV7-2 with TRBJ1-5; the D gene is possibly TRBD1 (5 bases). V lost 5 bases and J 3 bases, leaving 17 bases between the germline ends. The CDR3 is made up of 16 amino acids. Germline V gene data show CDR1 as SGHTA and CDR2 as FQGNSA. The CDR3 DNA is TGTGCCAGCAGCGTCCGGGACCGCCAATACAATCAGCCCCAGCATTTT. Translation gives CASSVRDRQYNQPQHF.

This chain connects TRBV4-2 to TRBJ2-5; TRBD2 matches at 10 bases. This CDR3 spans 15 amino acids. The V gene's germline CDR1 is LGHNA and CDR2 YNFKEQ. Trimming removed 2 bases from V and 3 bases from J; junction bases left unmatched: 3. CDR3 sequence (DNA): TGTGCCAGCAGCCAATCCAGCGGGGGGGAAGAGACCCAGTACTTC. As protein: CASSQSSGGEETQYF.

This clonotype was counted between two and nine times. V and J are TRBV19 and TRBJ2-4, with D possibly being TRBD1 or TRBD2 (5 bases each). The CDR3 loop spans 15 amino acids. The ends were cut back, 3 bases at V and 1 base at J, with 10 bases in the middle. Per germline, CDR1 LNHDA and CDR2 SQIVND (reference sequence). This chain's CDR3 is CASSMSGSAKNIQYF. The CDR3 DNA sequence: TGTGCCAGTAGTATGTCAGGGAGCGCCAAAAACATTCAGTACTTC.

This clonotype was picked up many times. The rearrangement uses TRBV9 and TRBJ1-1, with D maybe TRBD1 (6 bases). The germline CDR1 and CDR2 sequences are SGDLS and YYNGEE. There are 13 residues in the CDR3. V lost 6 bases, J lost 5 bases, and 14 bases lay in between. CDR3 DNA sequence: TGTGCCAGCAACCTGGACAGTGGGACTGAAGCTTTCTTT. This translates into CASNLDSGTEAFF.

The chain couples TRBV4-2 to TRBJ1-3; 7 bases line up with TRBD1. Germline values: CDR1 LGHNA, CDR2 YNFKEQ. This CDR3 is 17 amino acids long. J gave up 0 bases and V 5 bases, and 10 bases lay outside the gene matches. For the CDR3, the DNA is TGTGCCAGCAGCGATCGGACAGGTTCCATCTCTGGAAACACCATATATTTT. It yields the protein CASSDRTGSISGNTIYF.

The V call is TRBV11-1, the J call TRBJ2-6; weak D call: TRBD2 (6 bases). Trimming shortened V by 3 bases and J by 2 bases, and 14 bases separated the two germline ends. The CDR3 sequence is 17 residues long. Germline assignment: CDR1 SGHAT and CDR2 FQDESV (reference sequence). This chain's CDR3 is CASSLLLGGTGANVLTF. The DNA for the CDR3 is TGTGCCAGCAGCTTGTTACTGGGGGGTACTGGGGCCAACGTCCTGACTTTC.